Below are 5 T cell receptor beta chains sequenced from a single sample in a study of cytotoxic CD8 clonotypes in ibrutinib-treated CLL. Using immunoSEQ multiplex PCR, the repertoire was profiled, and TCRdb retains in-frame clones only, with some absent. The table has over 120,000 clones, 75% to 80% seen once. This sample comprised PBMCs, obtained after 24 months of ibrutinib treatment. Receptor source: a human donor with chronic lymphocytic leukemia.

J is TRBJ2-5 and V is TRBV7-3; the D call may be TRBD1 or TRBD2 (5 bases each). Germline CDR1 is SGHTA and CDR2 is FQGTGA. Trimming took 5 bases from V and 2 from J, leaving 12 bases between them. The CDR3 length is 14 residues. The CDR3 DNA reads TGTGCCAGCAGCCGACGGGGCCCGCAAGAGACCCAGTACTTC. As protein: CASSRRGPQETQYF.

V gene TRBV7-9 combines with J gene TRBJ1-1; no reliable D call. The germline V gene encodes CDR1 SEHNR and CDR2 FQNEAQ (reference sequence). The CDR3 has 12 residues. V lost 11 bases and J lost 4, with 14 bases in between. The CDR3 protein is CASSWRSTEAFF. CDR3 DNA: TGTGCCTCCTCATGGCGTAGCACTGAAGCTTTCTTT.

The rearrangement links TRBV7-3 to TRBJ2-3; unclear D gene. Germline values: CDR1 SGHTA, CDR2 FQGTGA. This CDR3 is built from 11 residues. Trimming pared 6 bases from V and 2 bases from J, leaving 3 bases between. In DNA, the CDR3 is TGTGCCAGCAGTTCCACAGATACGCAGTATTTT. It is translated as CASSSTDTQYF.

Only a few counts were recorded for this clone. CDR3 sequence (DNA): TGTGCCAGCAGTTACCGGGACAGCTACGAGCAGTACTTC. As protein: CASSYRDSYEQYF. This chain connects TRBV6-5 to TRBJ2-7; TRBD1 agrees at 7 bases. Germline V gene lookup returns CDR1 MNHEY and CDR2 SVGAGI. This CDR3 is 13 amino acids long. J was trimmed by 3 bases and V by 2 bases; bases with no gene match: 1.

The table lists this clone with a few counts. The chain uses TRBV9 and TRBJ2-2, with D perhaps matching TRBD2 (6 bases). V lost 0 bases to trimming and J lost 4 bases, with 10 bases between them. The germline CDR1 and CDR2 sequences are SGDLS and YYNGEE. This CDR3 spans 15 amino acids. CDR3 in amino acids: CASSVVGGGTGELFF. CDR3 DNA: TGTGCCAGCAGCGTAGTGGGGGGAGGCACCGGGGAGCTGTTTTTT.